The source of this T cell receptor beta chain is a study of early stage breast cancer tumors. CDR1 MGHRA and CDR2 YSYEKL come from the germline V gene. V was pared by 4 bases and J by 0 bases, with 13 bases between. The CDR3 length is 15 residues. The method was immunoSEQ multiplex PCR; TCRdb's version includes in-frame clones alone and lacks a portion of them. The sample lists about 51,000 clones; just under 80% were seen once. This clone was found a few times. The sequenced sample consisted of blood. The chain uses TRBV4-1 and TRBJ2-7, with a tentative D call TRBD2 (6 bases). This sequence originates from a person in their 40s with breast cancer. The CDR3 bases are TGCGCCAGCAGCCGCCTTAGCGGAGCCTCCTACGAGCAGTACTTC. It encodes CASSRLSGASYEQYF.